The 22 T cell receptor beta chains below were found in one sample sequenced in a study of regulatory T cells in long-lasting Graves disease. Time point defined: newly diagnosed GD, antithyroid drugs for less than 3 months. With RNA extracted from PBMCs as input, the TCR library was made. Through Arm-PCR of CDR3 regions and iRepertoire HTBI primers, TCR beta libraries were built. TCRdb ran MiXCR on the multiplex PCR reads and lists one entry per CDR3 protein. The table includes roughly 500,000 distinct CDR3 sequences, 12% to 15% detected once. This same sample was also part of a study on T cells in Graves' hyperthyroidism and ophthalmopathy.

The sample was peripheral blood mononuclear cells (PBMCs), taken at new diagnosis, from a patient treated with antithyroid drugs. These receptors all come from a woman aged 50 to 60 with Graves disease.

This sequence joins TRBV28 and TRBJ2-7, with 8 positions matching TRBD2. CDR1 is MDHEN, CDR2 SYDVKM, per germline. This CDR3 spans 17 amino acids. J was trimmed by 4 bases and V by 1 base; bases with no gene match: 12. The CDR3 DNA reads as TGTGCCAGCAGTTTATCTGCGGGAGGTCCCCGGAAATACGAGCAGTACTTC. Protein sequence: CASSLSAGGPRKYEQYF.

Details on this clonotype: It may be a read error: a sequence one base away is much more abundant. This chain uses TRBV28 with TRBJ2-7; the D gene is possibly TRBD2 (5 bases). CDR1 MDHEN and CDR2 SYDVKM come from the germline V gene. The CDR3 is 14 amino acids. V gave up 4 bases and J gave up 1 base, with 11 bases separating them. CDR3 protein: CASSSPGSSYEQYF. The CDR3 DNA is TGTGCCAGCAGTTCCCCGGGGTCTTCCTACGAGCAGTACTTC.

This clonotype came up a few times. A much larger clone is a single base away; this may be a read error. The rearrangement links TRBV6-2 or TRBV6-3 to TRBJ1-1; 11 bases are a match to TRBD1. V shed 6 bases, J shed 6 bases, and the junction held 6 bases outside the gene matches. Germline CDR1 MNHEY, CDR2 SVGEGT. The CDR3 is made up of 14 amino acids. The CDR3 bases are TGTGCCAGCAGCCCGGGACAGGGGGTCGCTGAAGCTTTCTTT. Its translation: CASSPGQGVAEAFF.

This clonotype was seen at least ten times. CDR3 protein: CASSLGHGYDEQFF. CDR3 in DNA: TGTGCCAGCAGCTTAGGTCATGGCTACGACGAGCAGTTCTTC. V gene TRBV7-2 combines with J gene TRBJ2-1; D not certain. CDR3 size: 14 residues. V shed 1 base and J shed 10 bases, with 14 bases lying between them. Germline CDR1 SGHTA, CDR2 FQGNSA.

The V call is TRBV4-1, the J call TRBJ2-1; 10 nucleotides align to TRBD2. CDR1 is MGHRA, CDR2 YSYEKL, per germline. The junction had 11 bases not matched to a gene; V was cut back by 4 bases and J by 8 bases. The CDR3 spans 16 residues. The CDR3 DNA follows: TGCGCCAGCAGCCTCGTCGTCACTAGCGGGACCCATGAGCAGTTCTTC. This encodes CASSLVVTSGTHEQFF.

This sequence joins TRBV4-1 and TRBJ2-7; tentatively, D is TRBD2 (6 bases). The CDR3 runs to 15 residues. CDR1 MGHRA and CDR2 YSYEKL come from the germline V gene. Trimming took off 1 base at V and 4 bases at J, with 14 bases between the two ends. The CDR3 here is CASSQGPGSGYEQYF. The DNA of the CDR3 is TGCGCCAGCAGCCAAGGGCCCGGGAGTGGGTACGAGCAGTACTTC.

This clonotype was seen more than once but under ten times. At one boundary the junction diverges from the germline segment, which might be a read error. This chain links TRBV29-1 with TRBJ2-5; TRBD1 might be the D (5 bases). The CDR3 runs 12 residues. The germline gives CDR1 SQVTM, CDR2 ANQGSEA. The chain's CDR3 is CSVEAGIETQYF. CDR3 DNA: TGCAGCGTCGAAGCAGGGATAGAGACCCAGTACTTC.

This clonotype was picked up a small number of times. The chain employs TRBV18 and TRBJ1-3; 7 bases fit TRBD1. Unmatched junction bases numbered 7, after V lost 5 bases and J lost 0 bases. Germline assignment: CDR1 KGHSH and CDR2 LQKENI. The CDR3 has 16 residues. CDR3 coding DNA: TGTGCCAGCTCAACTGGGACAGAAGCCTCTGGAAACACCATATATTTT. It is translated as CASSTGTEASGNTIYF.

This clonotype has at least ten counts. The chain couples TRBV30 to TRBJ1-5, with a tentative D call TRBD1 (5 bases). Trimming took 2 bases from V and 2 from J, leaving 13 bases between them. Germline V CDR1 and CDR2: GTSNPN, SVGIG (reference sequence). This CDR3 comprises 15 residues. In nucleotides, the CDR3 is TGTGCCTGGAGTCCCTTCGGGGGAGGCAATCAGCCCCAGCATTTT. Protein sequence: CAWSPFGGGNQPQHF.

Only one count was recorded for this clonotype. It may be a read error: a sequence one base away is much more abundant. The chain carries TRBV18 and TRBJ1-2, with no clear D. V was cut by 4 bases and J by 6 bases, with 12 bases left in between. This CDR3 is 13 amino acids long. Germline lookup yields CDR1 KGHSH and CDR2 LQKENI. CDR3 DNA sequence: TGTGCCAGCTCACTGGACCGCGACGATGGCTACACCTTC. Translation gives CASSLDRDDGYTF.

The table lists this clonotype with a few counts. The chain couples TRBV7-9 to TRBJ2-7; 9 nucleotides agree with TRBD2. V lost 5 bases and J lost 2; bases outside the gene matches: 7. Germline V gene data show CDR1 as SEHNR and CDR2 as FQNEAQ (reference sequence). The CDR3 is made up of 15 amino acids. This CDR3 is CASSAIAGAAYEQYF. In nucleotides, the CDR3 is TGTGCCAGCAGCGCTATAGCGGGAGCAGCCTACGAGCAGTACTTC.

The genes are TRBV7-2 and TRBJ2-3; possible D gene TRBD2, 5 bases. CDR3 size: 15 residues. The germline V gene encodes CDR1 SGHTA and CDR2 FQGNSA. The ends were cut back, 5 bases at V and 0 bases at J, with 12 bases in the middle. The CDR3 region is CASSLPGLSTDTQYF. The CDR3 DNA follows: TGTGCCAGCAGCCTCCCCGGACTGAGCACAGATACGCAGTATTTT.

This clonotype has at least ten counts. The V and J genes are TRBV3-1 and TRBJ2-7, with D tentatively TRBD2 (7 bases). V was cut by 7 bases and J by 7 bases, with 20 bases left in between. CDR1 LGHDT and CDR2 YNNKEL come from the germline V gene (reference sequence). The CDR3 is 14 amino acids. The DNA of the CDR3 is TGTGCCAGCACCGGGGGGACAACTCTGGGAGAGCAGTACTTC. It is translated as CASTGGTTLGEQYF.

This clonotype has a count of ten or more. The chain has TRBV7-8 and TRBJ2-3; 10 bases map to TRBD2. This CDR3 spans 17 amino acids. CDR1 SGHVS and CDR2 FQNEAQ come from the germline V gene. The junction had 5 bases not matched to a gene; V was cut back by 0 bases and J by 2 bases. This CDR3 is CASSLARTSGFTDTQYF. Here the CDR3 DNA reads TGTGCCAGCAGCTTAGCGAGGACTAGCGGATTCACAGATACGCAGTATTTT.

J is TRBJ2-1 and V is TRBV18; D is tentatively TRBD1 or TRBD2 (6 bases each). From germline, CDR1 is KGHSH and CDR2 LQKENI. V gave up 1 base and J gave up 7 bases, with 11 bases separating them. The CDR3 extends over 14 amino acids. The CDR3 nucleotides are TGTGCCAGCTCACCACTCGGGGGCTGGAATGAGCAGTTCTTC. Translating gives CASSPLGGWNEQFF.

The table lists this clonotype with many counts. CDR3 residues: CASSQGQGNQPQHF. DNA for the CDR3: TGTGCCAGCAGCCAAGGTCAGGGGAATCAGCCCCAGCATTTT. The chain carries TRBV3-1 and TRBJ1-5, with TRBD1 as a possible D gene (6 bases). This CDR3 has 14 amino acids. The V end lost 1 base, the J end lost 4 bases, and 8 bases lay between the germline ends. CDR1 LGHDT and CDR2 YNNKEL come from the germline V gene (reference sequence).

This chain joins TRBV6-2 or TRBV6-3 and TRBJ1-2, with TRBD1 identical over 7 bases. V shed 5 bases, J shed 6 bases, and the junction held 18 bases outside the gene matches. Germline V gene sequence: CDR1 MNHEY, CDR2 SVGEGT. CDR3 length: 17 residues. The CDR3 protein is CASSDWSRGTGSDGYTF. For the CDR3, the DNA is TGTGCCAGCAGTGATTGGTCCAGGGGGACGGGATCTGATGGCTACACCTTC.

This clonotype was found many times. The chain links TRBV2 to TRBJ1-1; D is perhaps TRBD1 (6 bases). V lost 6 bases and J lost 6, with 20 bases in between. The CDR3 loop spans 15 amino acids. Germline CDR1 reads SNHLY; CDR2 reads FYNNEI. The CDR3 loop is CASSPTGWELAEAFF. In DNA form, the CDR3 reads TGTGCCAGCAGCCCCACAGGGTGGGAACTCGCTGAAGCTTTCTTT.

The table lists this clonotype with many counts. The chain has TRBV2 and TRBJ2-7; a weak D match, TRBD1 (6 bases). The CDR3 runs 15 residues. The germline gives CDR1 SNHLY, CDR2 FYNNEI. V lost 2 bases and J lost 0, with 11 bases in between. CDR3 amino acids: CASSEWTEPSYEQYF. DNA of the CDR3: TGTGCCAGCAGTGAATGGACAGAGCCCTCCTACGAGCAGTACTTC.

This clonotype appeared many times. V usage is TRBV5-1 and J usage is TRBJ2-3; possibly TRBD2 for D (6 bases). Germline CDR1 is SGHRS and CDR2 is YFSETQ. Trimming stripped 0 bases from V and 0 bases from J, with 8 bases between. The length of the CDR3 is 15 residues. CDR3 amino acids: CASSLGDFSTDTQYF. The CDR3 DNA follows: TGCGCCAGCAGCTTGGGGGACTTTAGCACAGATACGCAGTATTTT.

The CDR3 nucleotides are TGTGCCATCAGTGAAGAAGGGTACGAGCAGTACTTC. It codes for CAISEEGYEQYF. V is TRBV10-3 and J is TRBJ2-7, with unresolved D. This CDR3 comprises 12 residues. With 3 bases removed from V and 4 bases from J, the gap between germline ends came to 7 bases. Germline V gene data show CDR1 as ENHRY and CDR2 as SYGVKD.

This clonotype was detected a few times. The chain has TRBV28 and TRBJ1-5; TRBD1 might be the D (5 bases). Trimming cost V 7 bases and J 6 bases, with 13 bases left between them. This CDR3 is built from 13 residues. Germline V lookup: CDR1 MDHEN, CDR2 SYDVKM. The CDR3 coding sequence is TGTGCCAGCACCGTCGGGGGGACTCAGCCCCAGCATTTT. Translating gives CASTVGGTQPQHF.